These 9 T cell receptor beta chains came from one sample sequenced in a study of blood T cells in healthy people across ages. Then a second PCR, running roughly 7 to 11 cycles, was carried out with a sample-barcoded 5' primer and a J-beta primer mix. Each CDR3 protein gets one entry after TCRdb re-called the 5' RACE reads with MiXCR. The sample contains approximately 830,000 distinct CDR3 sequences, around 62% of which appear only once. Sequenced sample: blood. These receptors were taken from a young man in good health.

The genes are TRBV30 and TRBJ2-6; D might be TRBD1 (6 bases). Germline values: CDR1 GTSNPN, CDR2 SVGIG (reference sequence). V lost 5 bases and J 0 bases, leaving 11 bases between the germline ends. CDR3 size: 15 residues. This chain's CDR3 is CAWGQMYSGANVLTF. The CDR3, as DNA: TGTGCCTGGGGACAGATGTACTCTGGGGCCAACGTCCTGACTTTC.

The chain uses TRBV20-1 and TRBJ2-3, with no clear D. The CDR3 runs to 11 residues. Germline values: CDR1 DFQATT, CDR2 SNEGSKA (reference sequence). CDR3 amino acids: CRAPDGGVQYF. The DNA for the CDR3 is TGCAGAGCCCCAGACGGCGGTGTTCAGTATTTT.

J is TRBJ1-2 and V is TRBV5-1, with 9 bases lining up with TRBD1. Germline trimming cut 4 bases from V and 6 bases from J; bases unmatched to any gene: 4. There are 13 residues in the CDR3. Germline CDR1 reads SGHRS; CDR2 reads YFSETQ. CDR3 in amino acids: CASSRDRENGYTF. The CDR3 nucleotides are TGCGCCAGCAGCCGGGACAGGGAGAATGGCTACACCTTC.

CDR3 protein: CSASGEGTDTQYF. Here the CDR3 DNA reads TGCAGTGCTAGCGGGGAGGGCACAGATACGCAGTATTTT. The chain has TRBV20-1 and TRBJ2-3, with a possible D match to TRBD2 (6 bases). Germline CDR1 reads DFQATT; CDR2 reads SNEGSKA (reference sequence). The CDR3 is 13 residues long. V lost 3 bases, J lost 1 base, and 8 bases lay in between.

This rearrangement joins TRBV7-2 to TRBJ1-6; perhaps TRBD1 as D (6 bases). The CDR3 consists of 15 residues. The germline gives CDR1 SGHTA, CDR2 FQGNSA. Trimming left V 2 bases short and J 9 bases short, with 14 bases between. CDR3 residues: CASSLQTGRSSPLHF. DNA of the CDR3: TGTGCCAGCAGCTTACAAACAGGGAGGAGTTCACCCCTCCACTTT. Supplemented by reference TRBV7-2 and TRBJ1-6, the full variable domain reads GAGVSQSPSNKVTEKGKDVELRCDPISGHTALYWYRQSLGQGLEFLIYFQGNSAPDKSGLPSDRFSAERTGGSVSTLTIQRTQQEDSAVYLCASSLQTGRSSPLHFGNGTRLTVT.

V usage is TRBV4-3 and J usage is TRBJ2-1; D gene uncertain. V was trimmed by 4 bases and J by 9 bases, leaving 10 bases between them. This CDR3 is 12 amino acids long. CDR1 and CDR2 (germline): LGHNA, YSLEER. In DNA form, the CDR3 reads TGCGCCAGCAGCCTGAGCATAAGTGAGCAGTTCTTC. Translating it yields CASSLSISEQFF.

With respect to this clonotype: A much larger clone differs by one base, so this may be a read error. The V call is TRBV11-2, the J call TRBJ2-7; TRBD1 aligns across 10 bases. Looked up from germline, CDR1 is SGHAT and CDR2 is FQNNGV. The trim removed 10 bases at V and 2 bases at J, leaving 5 bases unmatched. The CDR3 runs 13 residues. The CDR3 DNA reads TGTGCCACAACCGGGACAGGGGCCTACGAGCAGTACTTC. Protein: CATTGTGAYEQYF.

This clonotype was picked up a small number of times. This chain links TRBV7-6 with TRBJ2-3, with a weak D call TRBD2 (6 bases). The CDR3 spans 13 residues. V lost 6 bases, J lost 5 bases, and 12 bases lay in between. CDR1 is SGHVS, CDR2 FNYEAQ, per germline. CDR3 sequence reads: CASSLGAGDTQYF. The CDR3 nucleotides read TGTGCCAGCAGTCTAGGAGCGGGAGATACGCAGTATTTT.

The chain carries TRBV20-1 and TRBJ2-7; TRBD2 aligns across 9 bases. CDR3 length: 13 residues. Germline assignment: CDR1 DFQATT and CDR2 SNEGSKA (reference sequence). The CDR3 nucleotides read TGCGGCTGGGCGGGGGGGAACTCCTACGAGCAGTACTTC. It is translated as CGWAGGNSYEQYF.